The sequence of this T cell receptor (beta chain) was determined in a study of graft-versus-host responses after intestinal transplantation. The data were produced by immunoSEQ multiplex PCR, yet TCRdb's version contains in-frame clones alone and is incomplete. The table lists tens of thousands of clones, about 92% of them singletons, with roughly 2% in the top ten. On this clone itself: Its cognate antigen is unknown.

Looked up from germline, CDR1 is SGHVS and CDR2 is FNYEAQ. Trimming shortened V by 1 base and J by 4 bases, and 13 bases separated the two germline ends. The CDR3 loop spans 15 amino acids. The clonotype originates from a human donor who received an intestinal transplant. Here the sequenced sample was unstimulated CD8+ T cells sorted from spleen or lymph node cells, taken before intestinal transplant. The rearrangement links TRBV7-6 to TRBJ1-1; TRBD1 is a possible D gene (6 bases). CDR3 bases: TGTGCCAGCAGCTTAGAGGCGGCCAGGGGCACTGAAGCTTTCTTT. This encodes CASSLEAARGTEAFF.